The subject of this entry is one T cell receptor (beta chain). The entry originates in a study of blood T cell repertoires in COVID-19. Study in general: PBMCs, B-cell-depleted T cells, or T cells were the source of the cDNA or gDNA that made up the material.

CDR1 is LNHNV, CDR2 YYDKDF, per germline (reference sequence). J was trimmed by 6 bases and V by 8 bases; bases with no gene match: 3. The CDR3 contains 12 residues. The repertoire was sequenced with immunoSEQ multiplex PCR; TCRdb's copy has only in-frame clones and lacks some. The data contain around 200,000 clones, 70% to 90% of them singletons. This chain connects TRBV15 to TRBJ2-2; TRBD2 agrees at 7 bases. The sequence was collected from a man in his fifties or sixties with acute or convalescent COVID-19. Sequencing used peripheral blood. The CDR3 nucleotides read TGTGCCACCGGGGGGGAGGCCGGGGAGCTGTTTTTT. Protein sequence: CATGGEAGELFF.